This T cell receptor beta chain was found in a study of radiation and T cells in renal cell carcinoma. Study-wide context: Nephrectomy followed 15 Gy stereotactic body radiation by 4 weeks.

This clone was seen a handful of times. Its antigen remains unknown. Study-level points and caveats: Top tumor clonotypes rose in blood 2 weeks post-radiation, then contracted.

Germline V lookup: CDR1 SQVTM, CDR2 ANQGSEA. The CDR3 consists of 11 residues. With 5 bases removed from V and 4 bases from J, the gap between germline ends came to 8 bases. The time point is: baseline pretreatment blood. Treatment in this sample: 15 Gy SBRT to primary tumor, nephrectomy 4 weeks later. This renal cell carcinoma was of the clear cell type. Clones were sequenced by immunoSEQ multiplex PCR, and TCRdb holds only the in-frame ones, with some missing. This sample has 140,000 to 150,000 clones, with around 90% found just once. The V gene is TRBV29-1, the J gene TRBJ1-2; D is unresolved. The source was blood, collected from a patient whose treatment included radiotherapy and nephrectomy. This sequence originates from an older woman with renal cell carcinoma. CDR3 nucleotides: TGCAGCGTTACAGAGGTCTATGGCTACACCTTC. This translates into CSVTEVYGYTF.